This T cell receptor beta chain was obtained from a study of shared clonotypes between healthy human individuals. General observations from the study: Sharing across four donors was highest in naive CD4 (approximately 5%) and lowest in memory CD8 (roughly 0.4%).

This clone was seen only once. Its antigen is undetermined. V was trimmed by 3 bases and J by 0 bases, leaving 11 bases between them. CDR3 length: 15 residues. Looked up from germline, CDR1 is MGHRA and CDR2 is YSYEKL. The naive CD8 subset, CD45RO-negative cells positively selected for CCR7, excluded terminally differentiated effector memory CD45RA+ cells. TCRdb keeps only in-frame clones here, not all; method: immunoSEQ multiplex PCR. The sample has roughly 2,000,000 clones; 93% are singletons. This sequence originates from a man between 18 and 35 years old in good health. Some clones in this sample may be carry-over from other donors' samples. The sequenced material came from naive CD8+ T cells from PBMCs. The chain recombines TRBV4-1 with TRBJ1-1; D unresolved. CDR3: CASSQDFTMNTEAFF. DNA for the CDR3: TGCGCCAGCAGCCAGGATTTTACGATGAACACTGAAGCTTTCTTT.